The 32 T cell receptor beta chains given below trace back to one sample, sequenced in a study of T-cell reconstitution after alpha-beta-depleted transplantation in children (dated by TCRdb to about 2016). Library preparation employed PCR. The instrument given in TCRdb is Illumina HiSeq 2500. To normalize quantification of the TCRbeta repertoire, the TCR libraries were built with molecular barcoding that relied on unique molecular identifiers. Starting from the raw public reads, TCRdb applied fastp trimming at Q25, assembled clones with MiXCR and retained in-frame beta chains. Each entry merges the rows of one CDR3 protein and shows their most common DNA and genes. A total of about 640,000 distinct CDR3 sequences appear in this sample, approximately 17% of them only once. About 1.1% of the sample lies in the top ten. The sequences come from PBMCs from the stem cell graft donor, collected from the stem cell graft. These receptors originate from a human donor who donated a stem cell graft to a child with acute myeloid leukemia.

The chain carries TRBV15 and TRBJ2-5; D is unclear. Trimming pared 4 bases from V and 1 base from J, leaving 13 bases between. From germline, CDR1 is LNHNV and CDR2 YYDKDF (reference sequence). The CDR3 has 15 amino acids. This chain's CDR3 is CATSKPTGRQETQYF. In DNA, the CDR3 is TGTGCCACCAGCAAACCTACGGGTCGCCAAGAGACCCAGTACTTC.

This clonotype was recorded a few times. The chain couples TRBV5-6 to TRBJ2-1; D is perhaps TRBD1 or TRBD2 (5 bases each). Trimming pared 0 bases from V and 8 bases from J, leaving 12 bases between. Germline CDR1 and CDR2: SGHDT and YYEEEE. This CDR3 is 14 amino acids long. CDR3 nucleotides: TGTGCCAGCAGCTTGGACACGGGGCCGGATGAGCAGTTCTTC. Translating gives CASSLDTGPDEQFF.

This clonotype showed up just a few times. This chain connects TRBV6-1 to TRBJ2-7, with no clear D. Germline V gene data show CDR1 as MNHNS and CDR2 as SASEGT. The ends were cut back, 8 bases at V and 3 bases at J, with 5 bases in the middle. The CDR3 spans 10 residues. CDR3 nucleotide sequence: TGTGCCAGCGGTAGCTACGAGCAGTACGTC. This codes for CASGSYEQYV.

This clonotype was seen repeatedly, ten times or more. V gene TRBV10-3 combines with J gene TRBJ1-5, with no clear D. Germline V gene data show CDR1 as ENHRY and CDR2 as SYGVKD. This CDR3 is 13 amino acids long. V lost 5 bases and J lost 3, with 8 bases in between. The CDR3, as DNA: TGTGCCATCAGTCTCCGTGACAATCAGCCCCAGCATTTT. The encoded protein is CAISLRDNQPQHF.

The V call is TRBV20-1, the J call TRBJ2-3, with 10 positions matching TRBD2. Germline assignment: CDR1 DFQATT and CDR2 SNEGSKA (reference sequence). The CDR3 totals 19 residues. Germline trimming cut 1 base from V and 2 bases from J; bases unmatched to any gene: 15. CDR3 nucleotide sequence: TGCAGTGCTAGAGCGGATTTAGCGGGGGGCCTTACAAACACAGATACGCAGTATTTT. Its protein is CSARADLAGGLTNTDTQYF.

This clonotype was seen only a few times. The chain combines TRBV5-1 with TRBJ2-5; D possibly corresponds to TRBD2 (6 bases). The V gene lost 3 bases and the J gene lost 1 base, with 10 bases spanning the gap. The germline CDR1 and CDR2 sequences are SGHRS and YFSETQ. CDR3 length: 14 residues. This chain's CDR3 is CASSSGGLQETQYF. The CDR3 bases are TGCGCCAGCAGCTCCGGGGGACTCCAAGAGACCCAGTACTTC.

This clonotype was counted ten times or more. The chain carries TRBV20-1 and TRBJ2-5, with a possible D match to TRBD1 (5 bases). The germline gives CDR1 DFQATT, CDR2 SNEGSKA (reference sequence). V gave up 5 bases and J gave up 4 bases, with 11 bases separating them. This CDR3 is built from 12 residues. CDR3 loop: CSAQGRGETQYF. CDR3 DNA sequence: TGCAGTGCTCAGGGTAGAGGAGAGACCCAGTACTTC.

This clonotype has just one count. The CDR3, as DNA: TGTGCCAGCAGCCGGGAGCAGTACTTC. It is translated as CASSREQYF. V usage is TRBV21-1 and J usage is TRBJ2-7. TRBV21-1 is marked as a pseudogene. This CDR3 is built from 9 residues.

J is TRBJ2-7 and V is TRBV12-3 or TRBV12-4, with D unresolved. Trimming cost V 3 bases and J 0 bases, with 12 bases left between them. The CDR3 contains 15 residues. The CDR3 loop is CASSLDGDFSYEQYF. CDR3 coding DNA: TGTGCCAGCAGTTTGGACGGAGACTTCTCCTACGAGCAGTACTTC.

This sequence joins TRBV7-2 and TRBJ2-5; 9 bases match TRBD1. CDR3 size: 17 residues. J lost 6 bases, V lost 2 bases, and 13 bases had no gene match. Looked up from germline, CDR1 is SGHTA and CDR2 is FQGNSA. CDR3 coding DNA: TGTGCCAGCAGCTTATACTACCGGGACAGGGTTGTTAAGACCCAGTACTTC. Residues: CASSLYYRDRVVKTQYF.

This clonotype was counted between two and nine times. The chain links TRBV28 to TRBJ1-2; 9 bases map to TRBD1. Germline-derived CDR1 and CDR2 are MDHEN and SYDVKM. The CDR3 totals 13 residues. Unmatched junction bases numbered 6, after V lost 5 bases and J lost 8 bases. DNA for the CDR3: TGTGCCAGCAGTACCCGGACAGGGGAAGGCTACACCTTC. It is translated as CASSTRTGEGYTF.

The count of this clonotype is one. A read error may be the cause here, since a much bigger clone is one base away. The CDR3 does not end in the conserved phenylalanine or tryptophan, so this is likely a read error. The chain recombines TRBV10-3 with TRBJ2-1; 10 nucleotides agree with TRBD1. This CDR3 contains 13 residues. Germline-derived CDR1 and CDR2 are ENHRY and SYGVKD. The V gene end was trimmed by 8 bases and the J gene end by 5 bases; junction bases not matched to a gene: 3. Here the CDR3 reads CAIGDRGNNEQFL. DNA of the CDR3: TGTGCCATCGGGGACAGGGGTAACAATGAGCAGTTCCTC.

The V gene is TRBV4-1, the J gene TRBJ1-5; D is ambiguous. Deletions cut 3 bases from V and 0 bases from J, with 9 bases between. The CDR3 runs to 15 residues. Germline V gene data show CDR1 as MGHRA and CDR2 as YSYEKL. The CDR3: CASSQNSHSNQPQHF. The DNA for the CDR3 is TGCGCCAGCAGCCAGAATTCCCATAGCAATCAGCCCCAGCATTTT.

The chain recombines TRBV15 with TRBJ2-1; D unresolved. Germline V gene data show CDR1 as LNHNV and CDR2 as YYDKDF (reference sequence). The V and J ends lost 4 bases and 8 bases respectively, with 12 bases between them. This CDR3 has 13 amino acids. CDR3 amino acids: CATSTDTGHEQFF. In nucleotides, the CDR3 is TGTGCCACCAGCACAGACACGGGCCATGAGCAGTTCTTC. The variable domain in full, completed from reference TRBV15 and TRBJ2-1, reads DAMVIQNPRYQVTQFGKPVTLSCSQTLNHNVMYWYQQKSSQAPKLLFHYYDKDFNNEADTPDNFQSRRPNTSFCFLDIRSPGLGDTAMYLCATSTDTGHEQFFGPGTRLTVL.

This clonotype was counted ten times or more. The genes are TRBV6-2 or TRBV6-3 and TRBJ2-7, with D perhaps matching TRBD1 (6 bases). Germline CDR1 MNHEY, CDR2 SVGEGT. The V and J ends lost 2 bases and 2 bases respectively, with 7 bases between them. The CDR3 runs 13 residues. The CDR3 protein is CASSYGGPYEQYF. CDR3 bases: TGTGCCAGCAGTTACGGGGGCCCCTACGAGCAGTACTTC.

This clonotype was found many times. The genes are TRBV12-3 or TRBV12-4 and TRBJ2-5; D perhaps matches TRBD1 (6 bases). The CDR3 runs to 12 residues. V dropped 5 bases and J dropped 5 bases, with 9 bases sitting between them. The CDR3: CASSTDRETQYF. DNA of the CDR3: TGTGCCAGCAGTACCGACAGGGAGACCCAGTACTTC.

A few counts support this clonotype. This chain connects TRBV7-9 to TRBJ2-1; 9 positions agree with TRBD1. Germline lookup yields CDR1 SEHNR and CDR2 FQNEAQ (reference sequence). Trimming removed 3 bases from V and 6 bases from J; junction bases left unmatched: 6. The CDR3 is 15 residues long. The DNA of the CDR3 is TGTGCCAGCAGCTTCCTCCTGGGACAGGGCAATGAGCAGTTCTTC. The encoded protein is CASSFLLGQGNEQFF. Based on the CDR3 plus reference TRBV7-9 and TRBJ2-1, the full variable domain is DTGVSQNPRHKITKRGQNVTFRCDPISEHNRLYWYRQTLGQGPEFLTYFQNEAQLEKSRLLSDRFSAERPKGSFSTLEIQRTEQGDSAMYLCASSFLLGQGNEQFFGPGTRLTVL.

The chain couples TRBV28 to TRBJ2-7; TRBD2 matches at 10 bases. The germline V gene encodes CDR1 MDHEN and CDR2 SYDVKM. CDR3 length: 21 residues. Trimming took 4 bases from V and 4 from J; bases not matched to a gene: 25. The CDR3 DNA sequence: TGTGCCAGCAGTTCACCGTCGAGTAGCGGGGGGAACCTTCCTCACCCATACGAGCAGTACGTC. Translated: CASSSPSSSGGNLPHPYEQYV.

CDR3 DNA sequence: TGCGCCAGTGCTCATCGACAGGGGGCAGGGGCTTTCTTT. It encodes CASAHRQGAGAFF. The chain recombines TRBV5-1 with TRBJ1-1, with 10 bases aligning to TRBD1. This CDR3 has 13 residues. J was trimmed by 11 bases and V by 8 bases; bases with no gene match: 12. Germline values: CDR1 SGHRS, CDR2 YFSETQ.

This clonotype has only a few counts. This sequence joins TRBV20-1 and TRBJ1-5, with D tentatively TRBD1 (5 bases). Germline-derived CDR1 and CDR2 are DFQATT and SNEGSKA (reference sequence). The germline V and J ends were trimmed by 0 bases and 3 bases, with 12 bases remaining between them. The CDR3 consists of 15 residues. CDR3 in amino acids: CSAREAQGDNQPQHF. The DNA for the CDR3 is TGCAGTGCTAGAGAGGCGCAGGGCGACAATCAGCCCCAGCATTTT.

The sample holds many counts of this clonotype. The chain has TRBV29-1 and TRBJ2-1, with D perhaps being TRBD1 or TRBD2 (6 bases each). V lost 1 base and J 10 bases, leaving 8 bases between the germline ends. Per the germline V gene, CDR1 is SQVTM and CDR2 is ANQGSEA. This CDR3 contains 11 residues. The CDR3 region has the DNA TGCAGCGTTGAAGGGGGGGCCGAGCAGTTCTTC. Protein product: CSVEGGAEQFF.

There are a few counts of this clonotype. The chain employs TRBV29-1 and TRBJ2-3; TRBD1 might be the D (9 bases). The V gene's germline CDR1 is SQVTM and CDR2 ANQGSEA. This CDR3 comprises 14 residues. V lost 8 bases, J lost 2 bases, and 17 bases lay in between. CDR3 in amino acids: CSSGGDRATDTQYF. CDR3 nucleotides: TGCAGCTCGGGGGGGGACAGGGCCACAGATACGCAGTATTTT.

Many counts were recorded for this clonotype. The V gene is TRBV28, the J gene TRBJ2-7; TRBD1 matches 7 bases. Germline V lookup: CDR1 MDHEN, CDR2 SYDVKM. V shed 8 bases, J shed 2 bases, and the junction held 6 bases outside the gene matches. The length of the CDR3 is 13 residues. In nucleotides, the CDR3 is TGTGCCAGCTCGTACAGGGGTCCCTACGAGCAGTACGTC. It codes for CASSYRGPYEQYV.

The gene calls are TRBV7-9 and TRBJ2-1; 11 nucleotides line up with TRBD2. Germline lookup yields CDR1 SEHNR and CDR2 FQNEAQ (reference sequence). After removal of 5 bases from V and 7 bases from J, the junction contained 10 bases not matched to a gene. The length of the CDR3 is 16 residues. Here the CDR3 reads CASSHPNSGGENEQFF. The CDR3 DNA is TGTGCCAGCAGCCACCCAAATAGCGGGGGGGAAAATGAGCAGTTCTTC.

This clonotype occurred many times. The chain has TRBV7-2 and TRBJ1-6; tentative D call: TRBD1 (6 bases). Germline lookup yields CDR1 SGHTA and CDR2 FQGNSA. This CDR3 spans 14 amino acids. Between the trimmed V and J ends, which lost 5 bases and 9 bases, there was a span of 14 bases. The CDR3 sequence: CASSANRGGSPLHF. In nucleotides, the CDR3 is TGTGCCAGCAGCGCTAATAGGGGGGGTTCACCCCTCCACTTT.

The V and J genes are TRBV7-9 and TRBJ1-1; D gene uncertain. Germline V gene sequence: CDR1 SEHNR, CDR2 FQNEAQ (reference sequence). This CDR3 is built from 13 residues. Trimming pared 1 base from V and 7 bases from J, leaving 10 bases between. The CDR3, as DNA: TGTGCCAGCAGCTTAGTGGTGGATTTTGAAGCTTTCTTT. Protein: CASSLVVDFEAFF.

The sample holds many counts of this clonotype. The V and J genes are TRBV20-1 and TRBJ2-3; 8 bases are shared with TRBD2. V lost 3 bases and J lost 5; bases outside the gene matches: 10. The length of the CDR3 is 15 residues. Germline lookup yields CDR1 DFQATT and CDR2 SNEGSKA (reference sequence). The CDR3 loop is CSASLAGGTIDTQYF. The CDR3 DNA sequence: TGCAGTGCTAGCCTGGCGGGGGGAACAATAGATACGCAGTATTTT.

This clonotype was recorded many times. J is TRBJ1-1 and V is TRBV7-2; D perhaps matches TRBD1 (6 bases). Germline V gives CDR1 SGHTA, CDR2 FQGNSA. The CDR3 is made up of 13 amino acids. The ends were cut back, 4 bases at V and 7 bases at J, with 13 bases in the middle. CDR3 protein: CASSSRRGGEAFF. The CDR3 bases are TGTGCCAGCAGCTCCAGACGAGGGGGTGAAGCTTTCTTT.

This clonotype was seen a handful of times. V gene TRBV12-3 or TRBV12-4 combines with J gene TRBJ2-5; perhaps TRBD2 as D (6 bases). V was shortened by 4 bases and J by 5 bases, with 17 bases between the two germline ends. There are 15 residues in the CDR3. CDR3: CASSSRTTPGETQYF. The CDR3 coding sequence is TGTGCCAGCAGTTCGCGGACTACCCCGGGGGAGACCCAGTACTTC.

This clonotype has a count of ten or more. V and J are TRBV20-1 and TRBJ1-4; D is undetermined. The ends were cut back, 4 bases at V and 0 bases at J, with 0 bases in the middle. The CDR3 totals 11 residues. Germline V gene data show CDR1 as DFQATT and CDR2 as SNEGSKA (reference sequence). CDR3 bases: TGCAGTGCTACAACTAATGAAAAACTGTTTTTT. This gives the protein CSATTNEKLFF.

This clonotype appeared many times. This chain's CDR3 is CASSSRVTSTDTQYF. DNA of the CDR3: TGTGCCAGCAGTTCAAGGGTGACTAGCACAGATACGCAGTATTTT. The rearrangement joins TRBV6-5 to TRBJ2-3; D ambiguous. The CDR3 covers 15 residues. CDR1 and CDR2 from the germline V gene are MNHEY and SVGAGI. The V end lost 4 bases, the J end lost 0 bases, and 11 bases lay between the germline ends.

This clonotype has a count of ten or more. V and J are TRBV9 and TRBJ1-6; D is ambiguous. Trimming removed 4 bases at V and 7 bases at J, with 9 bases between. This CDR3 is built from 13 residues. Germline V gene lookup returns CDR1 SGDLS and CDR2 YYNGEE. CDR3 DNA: TGTGCCAGCAGCACAACGGTGAATTCACCCCTCCACTTT. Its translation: CASSTTVNSPLHF.